The clone carrying this T cell receptor (beta chain) appeared a single time. Its target is unknown. The CDR3 has 17 amino acids. Germline V gives CDR1 SGHRS, CDR2 YFSETQ. V lost 4 bases and J lost 1, with 17 bases in between. The sample comes from a study of OX40 agonist ivuxolimab in advanced cancers. In the study overall: Three individuals attained partial responses, comprising one hepatocellular carcinoma case and two cutaneous melanoma cases.

The study, taken as a whole, reports: Patients with a partial response at 0.1-3.0 mg/kg had among the lowest clonal expansion.

Sequencing used immunoSEQ multiplex PCR; TCRdb keeps in-frame clones, though not all of them. The data contain 95,000 to 150,000 clones, 93% of them singletons. Autoimmune disease history or systemic immunosuppression barred patients. The TCR comes from an adult with an advanced solid tumor such as melanoma, head and neck, liver or kidney cancer. The source was CD4+ or CD8+ T cells sorted from blood, collected in a trial of the OX40 agonist ivuxolimab. The chain recombines TRBV5-1 with TRBJ2-2; the D gene is possibly TRBD2 (5 bases). CDR3 nucleotide sequence: TGCGCCAGCAGCCTGGACTCGGGTCCCGGGAACACCGGGGAGCTGTTTTTT. Translated: CASSLDSGPGNTGELFF.